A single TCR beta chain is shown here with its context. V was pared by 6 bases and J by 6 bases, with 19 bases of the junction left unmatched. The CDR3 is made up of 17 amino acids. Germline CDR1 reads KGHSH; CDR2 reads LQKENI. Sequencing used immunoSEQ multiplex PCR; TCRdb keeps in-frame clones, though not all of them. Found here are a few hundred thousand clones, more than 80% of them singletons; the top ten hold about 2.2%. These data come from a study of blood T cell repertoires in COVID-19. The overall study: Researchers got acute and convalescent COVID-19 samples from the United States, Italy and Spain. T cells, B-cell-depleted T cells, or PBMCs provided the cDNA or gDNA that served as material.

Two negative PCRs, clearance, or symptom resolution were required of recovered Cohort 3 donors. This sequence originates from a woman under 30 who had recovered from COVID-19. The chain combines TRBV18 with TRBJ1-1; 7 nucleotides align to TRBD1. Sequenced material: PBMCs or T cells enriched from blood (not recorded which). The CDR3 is CASSLGNRGELTAEAFF. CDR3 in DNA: TGTGCCAGCTCTTTAGGAAACAGGGGCGAGCTGACGGCTGAAGCTTTCTTT.